This T cell receptor (beta chain) emerged from a study of B cell selection in AIRE deficiency (dated by TCRdb to about 2019). About the study as a whole: A comparison of TCRbeta repertoires of sorted blood CD4+ conventional T cells and regulatory T cells was made between AIRE-deficient patients and healthy controls. The TCR-sequenced cohort comprised about 5 AIRE-deficient APECED patients and about 5 healthy control donors. What the authors observed across the whole study: Among a few thousand shared Treg TCRbeta sequences, 25% to 40% were shared exclusively among healthy donors and roughly 10% exclusively among patients, which suggests that Treg selection is less efficient in the absence of AIRE. Only TCRbeta chains were sequenced; roughly two fifths of shared healthy-donor Treg sequences also occurred in healthy Tconv, possibly because of differing TCRalpha chains. CDR3s were shorter in shared Treg sequences, reflecting a bias toward rearrangements that have few non-templated nucleotide insertions. About 29% of Treg TCRbeta sequences shared among healthy donors appeared in patient Tconv cells, suggesting diversion of Treg-biased clones into the Tconv compartment. Tconv and Treg cells from AIRE-deficient patients showed TCRBV gene usage, CDR3 length and TCR diversity similar to those of healthy donors.

Germline trimming: 4 bases from V, 5 bases from J; junction bases outside gene matches: 18. Its CDR3 holds 17 amino acids, cysteine through phenylalanine. CDR3 DNA is the only sequence kept; it has 51 bases, read in frame from the first base. The immunoSEQ platform was used for TCRbeta chain sequencing. In the original analysis: When conventional T cell repertoires were pooled, patients gave some 100,000 distinct in-frame TCRbeta sequences, while healthy donors gave approximately 130,000. Treg TCRbeta sequences found in two or more individuals were defined as public, and these public Treg TCRbeta sequences were then searched for in Tconv repertoires. Group differences were tested with Mann-Whitney U tests and Bonferroni-Dunn correction in GraphPad Prism 7.03. TCRdb provides this immuneACCESS table in a form limited to in-frame rearrangements. Some clones are lacking; in checked studies, under half of them reflect an unresolved V gene, and why the rest are absent is not known. That table supplies the V and J calls and clone size; D and trimming were determined from the DNA. The sample profile shows 25,000 to 30,000 clones; less than 97% of them were found once. The top ten clonotypes cover 0.24% of the sample.

CD4+CD127+ cells were sorted as the conventional CD4 T cell population. The healthy donors who provided the control samples were not related to the patients. Tconv and Treg cells for TCRbeta sequencing were sorted on a FACSAria flow cytometer. Sorted cells were collected into 5-ml round-bottom polystyrene tubes, and dry cell pellets were frozen at -80°C before sequencing. In regard to this clone: It has no known antigen specificity. Nothing much larger sits one base from this clone, and base qualities are not available.

The sequence was collected from a human donor in good health. Here the chain combines TRBV5-3 and TRBJ2-7; 7 bases in the junction line up with TRBD2. TRBV5-3 is assigned to the ORF class and has an uncertain function. The specimen sequenced was CD4+CD127+ conventional T cells sorted from PBMCs. This receptor has the CDR3 CARSTHRGSSGYNEQYF. The sequenced DNA is TGTGCCAGAAGCACCCACCGGGGGAGTAGCGGGTATAACGAGCAGTACTTC.